This TCR beta chain was identified during a study of blood T cell repertoires in COVID-19. Study at large: Some COVID-19 samples were acute and others convalescent; all came from the United States, Italy and Spain. PBMCs, B-cell-depleted T cells, or T cells provided the cDNA or gDNA that made up the material.

Losses at the gene ends were 2 bases for V and 2 bases for J; bases not matched to a gene: 15. The CDR3 loop spans 18 amino acids. In germline, CDR1 is SGDLS, CDR2 YYNGEE. Generated by immunoSEQ multiplex PCR, the TCRdb table keeps only in-frame clones and is missing some. The sample shows 75,000 to 100,000 clones, approximately 77% of them seen only once. This TCR came from a woman older than 75 with acute or convalescent COVID-19. Sequenced: peripheral blood. The chain couples TRBV9 to TRBJ2-5, with 7 nucleotides matching TRBD2. CDR3 amino acids: CASSVTGGGLGGQETQYF. The CDR3 DNA follows: TGTGCCAGCAGCGTTACGGGAGGTGGGCTTGGGGGTCAAGAGACCCAGTACTTC. Combining the CDR3 with reference TRBV9 and TRBJ2-5 gives the whole variable domain DSGVTQTPKHLITATGQRVTLRCSPRSGDLSVYWYQQSLDQGLQFLIQYYNGEERAKGNILERFSAQQFPDLHSELNLSSLELGDSALYFCASSVTGGGLGGQETQYFGPGTRLLVL.